The clone carrying this T cell receptor (beta chain) was found many times. The antigen is undetermined. The sample is drawn from a study of T cells after posttransplantation cyclophosphamide. Study-wide results and limits: TRB clonality was highly associated with recipient CMV seropositivity and reactivation. Tissue-infiltrating T cells from skin or gut overlapped little with blood T cells.

Method: immunoSEQ multiplex PCR; TCRdb's copy keeps in-frame clones and lacks some. Altogether some 40,000 clones were found in the sample, and no singletons occur. V gave up 8 bases and J gave up 5 bases, with 16 bases separating them. CDR1 and CDR2 (germline): WNHNN, SYGVQD (reference sequence). The CDR3 spans 14 residues. This clonotype originated in a man between 45 and 60 years old in good health, CMV-negative, and a related stem cell transplant donor. This chain connects TRBV10-1 to TRBJ2-1; D might be TRBD2 (5 bases). Sequencing input: PBMCs. CDR3 amino acids: CASAEVLGDNEQFF. CDR3 sequence (DNA): TGCGCCAGCGCGGAGGTCCTCGGGGACAATGAGCAGTTCTTC.